The next 32 T cell receptor beta chains were all read from a single sample in a study of T cells generated in artificial thymic organoids. Artificial thymic organoids aggregated human hematopoietic stem and progenitor cells with human DLL1-expressing MS5 murine stromal cells. FACS-sorted CD34+CD3- hematopoietic stem and progenitor cells, with residual T cells removed, seeded the organoids. These receptors are not linked to any known antigen. TCRalpha and TCRbeta libraries were amplified separately by semi-nested PCR with TRAC or TRBC reverse primers. Each CDR3 protein gets one entry after TCRdb re-called the 5' RACE reads with MiXCR. The sample consists of approximately 7,700 distinct CDR3 sequences, around 25% of them appearing once. Sequenced material: naive CD8+ T cells grown in artificial thymic organoids from cord blood stem and progenitor cells. The subset here: CD3+TCRalphabeta+CD8SP T cells; for blood, CD45RO-CCR7+ naive CD8+ T cells. These receptors were taken from a human donor who gave cord blood stem cells for thymic organoid culture, a cardiac surgery patient who gave postnatal thymus, or a blood donor (not recorded which).

Turning to this clonotype: With a much larger clone just one base away, this may be a read error. This chain uses TRBV12-3 or TRBV12-4 with TRBJ1-1, with D perhaps TRBD1 (5 bases). This CDR3 contains 13 residues. Trimming removed 3 bases from V and 10 bases from J, with 15 bases in between. The CDR3 sequence is CASSFMGGWGAFF. DNA for the CDR3: TGTGCCAGCAGTTTCATGGGGGGGTGGGGAGCTTTCTTT.

The chain joins TRBV6-5 to TRBJ1-1, with D perhaps TRBD1 (5 bases). The germline gives CDR1 MNHEY, CDR2 SVGAGI. Trimming pared 6 bases from V and 0 bases from J, leaving 14 bases between. The CDR3 runs 15 residues. CDR3 residues: CASSPWGGLNTEAFF. Written as DNA, the CDR3 is TGTGCCAGCAGCCCCTGGGGGGGTTTGAACACTGAAGCTTTCTTT.

This chain joins TRBV7-2 and TRBJ2-2; D tentatively fits TRBD1 or TRBD2 (5 bases each). V gave up 0 bases and J gave up 13 bases, with 12 bases separating them. Germline V lookup: CDR1 SGHTA, CDR2 FQGNSA. This CDR3 has 13 amino acids. CDR3: CASSLAGPRALFF. Here the CDR3 DNA reads TGTGCCAGCAGCTTAGCGGGACCTAGGGCGCTGTTTTTT.

In this sample, this clonotype turned up a few times. This chain uses TRBV18 with TRBJ2-3; D perhaps matches TRBD2 (5 bases). V was trimmed by 3 bases and J by 1 base, leaving 11 bases between them. The V gene's germline CDR1 is KGHSH and CDR2 LQKENI. The CDR3 runs to 15 residues. CDR3 bases: TGTGCCAGCTCACCTTGGGAGAGCGGCACAGATACGCAGTATTTT. It translates to CASSPWESGTDTQYF.

The chain combines TRBV6-5 with TRBJ1-1; 9 positions agree with TRBD1. The CDR3 consists of 13 residues. Trimming removed 4 bases from V and 7 bases from J; junction bases left unmatched: 4. Germline V gene lookup returns CDR1 MNHEY and CDR2 SVGAGI. The CDR3 loop is CASSWDREFEAFF. The DNA of the CDR3 is TGTGCCAGCAGTTGGGACAGGGAATTTGAAGCTTTCTTT.

This chain uses TRBV6-1 with TRBJ1-1, with TRBD1 matching over 7 bases. The V gene end was trimmed by 3 bases and the J gene end by 1 base; junction bases not matched to a gene: 2. This CDR3 spans 14 amino acids. Germline V CDR1 and CDR2: MNHNS, SASEGT. The CDR3 protein is CASSETGQNTEAFF. The DNA for the CDR3 is TGTGCCAGCAGTGAGACAGGGCAGAACACTGAAGCTTTCTTT.

This clonotype rates as medium-sized. The chain carries TRBV27 and TRBJ1-6, with a possible D match to TRBD1 (5 bases). Germline-derived CDR1 and CDR2 are MNHEY and SMNVEV (reference sequence). The CDR3 has 15 amino acids. Trimming removed 6 bases at V and 7 bases at J, with 16 bases between. CDR3 in DNA: TGTGCCAGCAGCAGAAGGAGGGGAAGGAATTCACCCCTCCACTTT. It specifies CASSRRRGRNSPLHF.

This clonotype is classed as medium-sized. This rearrangement joins TRBV29-1 to TRBJ1-2; 8 bases are a match to TRBD1. The CDR3 has 11 residues. CDR1 SQVTM and CDR2 ANQGSEA come from the germline V gene. Germline trimming cut 6 bases from V and 6 bases from J; bases unmatched to any gene: 3. For the CDR3, the DNA is TGCAGCGTCGGACAGGGCGATGGCTACACCTTC. This sequence encodes CSVGQGDGYTF.

With respect to this clonotype: Sequence at one end of the junction differs from germline and may be a read error. The chain is built from TRBV7-3 and TRBJ2-7; possibly TRBD1 for D (6 bases). CDR3 length: 16 amino acids. Germline-derived CDR1 and CDR2 are SGHTA and FQGTGA. The CDR3 nucleotides are TGTGCCAGCAGCTTAGGTCGGGCAGGGGTTCGGTACGAGCAGTGCTTC. Translated: CASSLGRAGVRYEQCF.

The rearrangement links TRBV5-1 to TRBJ1-3, with 10 bases identical to TRBD1. The CDR3 covers 15 residues. CDR1 is SGHRS and CDR2 is YFSETQ in the germline V gene. Germline trimming cut 4 bases from V and 3 bases from J; bases unmatched to any gene: 4. The CDR3 DNA is TGCGCCAGCAGCCGGGACAGGGGAGATGGAAACACCATATATTTT. As protein: CASSRDRGDGNTIYF.

This clonotype turned up a few times. The chain links TRBV14 to TRBJ2-1, with 7 bases that match TRBD2. V lost 1 base and J lost 6; bases outside the gene matches: 12. This CDR3 region has 17 residues. CDR1 SGHDN and CDR2 FVKESK come from the germline V gene. The CDR3 nucleotides read TGTGCCAGCAGCCAAGGCTCCGCTCGCGGGGGTGGCAATGAGCAGTTCTTC. It yields the protein CASSQGSARGGGNEQFF.

CDR3 bases: TGTGCCAGCTCAGTACACAGGGGGCTCTATGGCTACACCTTC. Encoded protein: CASSVHRGLYGYTF. The V call is TRBV18, the J call TRBJ1-2, with 9 bases that match TRBD1. Germline CDR1 KGHSH, CDR2 LQKENI. V trimming: 5 bases; J trimming: 4 bases; junction bases outside the gene matches: 5. The CDR3 covers 14 residues. Combining the CDR3 with reference TRBV18 and TRBJ1-2 gives the whole variable domain NAGVMQNPRHLVRRRGQEARLRCSPMKGHSHVYWYRQLPEEGLKFMVYLQKENIIDESGMPKERFSAEFPKEGPSILRIQQVVRGDSAAYFCASSVHRGLYGYTFGSGTRLTVV.

The J gene is TRBJ2-7, the V gene TRBV12-3 or TRBV12-4, with D hard to call. The CDR3 has 15 residues. Trimming took 1 base from V and 2 from J, leaving 12 bases between them. The CDR3 sequence is CASSLGGSIAYEQYF. Written as DNA, the CDR3 is TGTGCCAGCAGTTTAGGAGGCAGTATCGCCTACGAGCAGTACTTC.

V and J are TRBV2 and TRBJ1-1, with TRBD1 matching 8 bases. CDR1 and CDR2 from the germline V gene are SNHLY and FYNNEI. The CDR3 loop spans 15 amino acids. Trimming at V came to 11 bases and at J to 2 bases, leaving 13 bases not matched to a gene. This CDR3 reads CAAQPGGTGNTEAFF. CDR3 bases: TGTGCCGCCCAACCCGGGGGGACAGGAAACACTGAAGCTTTCTTT.

Remarks on this clonotype: A much bigger clone sits one base away, suggesting this may be a read error. The chain has TRBV4-3 and TRBJ1-6; D may be TRBD1 (6 bases). This CDR3 is built from 13 residues. V was clipped by 11 bases and J by 9 bases, with 17 bases between them. Germline V gene sequence: CDR1 LGHNA, CDR2 YSLEER. The CDR3 protein is CAARGRGTSPLHF. CDR3 nucleotides: TGCGCCGCCCGCGGCAGGGGAACTTCACCCCTCCACTTT.

V usage is TRBV12-3 or TRBV12-4 and J usage is TRBJ1-2; D call uncertain. Trimming cost V 4 bases and J 8 bases, with 11 bases left between them. This CDR3 has 12 amino acids. The CDR3 is CASSSYAGGYTF. DNA for the CDR3: TGTGCCAGCAGTTCTTACGCGGGGGGCTACACCTTC.

V is TRBV24-1 and J is TRBJ2-1, with 7 positions matching TRBD1. Germline-derived CDR1 and CDR2 are KGHDR and SFDVKD. This CDR3 has 14 residues. With 4 bases clipped from V and 7 bases from J, the junction kept 6 bases outside the gene matches. The CDR3 DNA follows: TGTGCCACCAGTGACGACAGGGCGGGTAATGAGCAGTTCTTC. This translates into CATSDDRAGNEQFF.

By share, this clonotype counts as medium-sized (0.01 to 0.1%). V is TRBV20-1 and J is TRBJ1-1; D may be TRBD1 (5 bases). This CDR3 contains 13 residues. Germline CDR1 and CDR2: DFQATT and SNEGSKA (reference sequence). Trimming left V 7 bases short and J 0 bases short, with 12 bases between. The CDR3 DNA follows: TGCAGTGTTTGGACAATTATGAACACTGAAGCTTTCTTT. Protein sequence: CSVWTIMNTEAFF.

This clonotype was seen only a few times. This chain uses TRBV5-6 with TRBJ1-5; D is perhaps TRBD1 (6 bases). The CDR3 spans 15 residues. In germline, CDR1 is SGHDT, CDR2 YYEEEE. The germline V and J ends were trimmed by 2 bases and 1 base, with 10 bases remaining between them. The CDR3 reads CASSLWTASNQPQHF. The CDR3 coding sequence is TGTGCCAGCAGCTTATGGACAGCAAGCAATCAGCCCCAGCATTTT.

For this clonotype: This may be a read error: a much more frequent sequence differs by one nucleotide. The rearrangement uses TRBV11-1 and TRBJ1-1; no definite D call. Trimming took off 5 bases at V and 4 bases at J, with 26 bases between the two ends. Germline CDR1 is SGHAT and CDR2 is FQDESV (reference sequence). The CDR3 spans 18 residues. The CDR3 loop reads CASSLPPHKYGVSTEAFF. CDR3 coding DNA: TGTGCCAGCAGCCTGCCGCCCCACAAGTATGGGGTGAGCACTGAAGCTTTCTTT.

This clonotype is labeled medium-sized (0.01 to 0.1%). This rearrangement joins TRBV11-2 to TRBJ2-7; the D gene is possibly TRBD1 (5 bases). The CDR3 is 13 residues long. Germline loops: CDR1 SGHAT, CDR2 FQNNGV. Trimming pared 3 bases from V and 4 bases from J, leaving 10 bases between. CDR3 nucleotides: TGTGCCAGCAGCTTGGGGCAGGATTACGAGCAGTACTTC. It encodes CASSLGQDYEQYF.

This clonotype has a handful of counts. J is TRBJ1-4 and V is TRBV5-5; D perhaps matches TRBD1 (6 bases). In germline, CDR1 is SGHKS, CDR2 YYEKEE (reference sequence). V was clipped by 8 bases and J by 2 bases, with 16 bases between them. This CDR3 comprises 15 residues. CDR3 sequence reads: CASSRTVCTNEKLFF. The CDR3 bases are TGTGCCAGTAGTCGGACAGTCTGCACTAATGAAAAACTGTTTTTT.

The rearrangement uses TRBV5-1 and TRBJ2-7, with D tentatively TRBD2 (6 bases). The CDR3 runs to 14 residues. Per germline, CDR1 SGHRS and CDR2 YFSETQ. V was pared by 4 bases and J by 6 bases, with 17 bases between. CDR3 residues: CASSGYGGHPEQYF. The CDR3 DNA sequence: TGCGCCAGCAGCGGGTATGGAGGGCATCCCGAGCAGTACTTC.

Concerning this clonotype itself: A read error may be the cause here, since a much bigger clone is one base away. The chain is built from TRBV27 and TRBJ2-5, with TRBD2 matching 10 bases. This CDR3 contains 16 residues. V lost 2 bases, J lost 5 bases, and 8 bases stayed unmatched. Germline CDR1 is MNHEY and CDR2 is SMNVEV (reference sequence). The CDR3 protein is CASSLRSGGVRETQYF. CDR3 bases: TGTGCCAGCAGTTTAAGGAGCGGGGGGGTCAGGGAGACCCAGTACTTC.

Worth noting for this clonotype: The junction does not match germline at one end; this may be a read error. The chain combines TRBV20-1 with TRBJ2-1; 11 nucleotides match TRBD2. This CDR3 region has 15 residues. Germline lookup yields CDR1 DFQATT and CDR2 SNEGSKA (reference sequence). In DNA, the CDR3 is TGCAGTGCGCCGACTAGCGGGGTTTCCTGCAATGAGCAGTTCTTC. It translates to CSAPTSGVSCNEQFF.

The rearrangement uses TRBV5-6 and TRBJ1-4; TRBD1 matches at 7 bases. The length of the CDR3 is 14 residues. Germline V gene sequence: CDR1 SGHDT, CDR2 YYEEEE. V shed 3 bases and J 7 bases; nucleotides not matched to a gene: 6. For the CDR3, the DNA is TGTGCCAGCAGCTCGGCAGGGGGGAGTGAAAAACTGTTTTTT. Amino acids: CASSSAGGSEKLFF.

This clonotype qualifies as medium-sized. The chain uses TRBV27 and TRBJ2-5; the match to TRBD1 covers 7 bases. The junction had 11 bases not matched to a gene; V was cut back by 5 bases and J by 5 bases. CDR1 MNHEY and CDR2 SMNVEV come from the germline V gene (reference sequence). The CDR3 is 15 amino acids. CDR3 DNA sequence: TGTGCCAGCAGTCCCTCCGGGACAGCTAAGGAGACCCAGTACTTC. This codes for CASSPSGTAKETQYF.

This clonotype was counted between two and nine times. The chain couples TRBV4-1 to TRBJ2-3; 9 bases are a match to TRBD2. V lost 4 bases to trimming and J lost 4 bases; unmatched junction nucleotides: 9. CDR1 and CDR2 from the germline V gene are MGHRA and YSYEKL. The length of the CDR3 is 16 residues. CDR3 loop: CASSLVAGEEADTQYF. The CDR3 bases are TGCGCCAGCAGCCTTGTAGCGGGGGAGGAAGCAGATACGCAGTATTTT.

The V call is TRBV9, the J call TRBJ1-2; perhaps TRBD1 as D (6 bases). Per the germline V gene, CDR1 is SGDLS and CDR2 is YYNGEE. Trimming removed 3 bases at V and 2 bases at J, with 14 bases between. CDR3 length: 15 amino acids. CDR3 bases: TGTGCCAGCAGCGACCCCGGGACACTAAACTATGGCTACACCTTC. Translating it yields CASSDPGTLNYGYTF.

The chain is built from TRBV7-2 and TRBJ1-1; 7 nucleotides line up with TRBD1. The germline gives CDR1 SGHTA, CDR2 FQGNSA. CDR3 length: 14 residues. The ends lost 2 bases at V and 4 bases at J; junction bases unmatched: 4. The DNA for the CDR3 is TGTGCCAGCAGCTTAAGGGGGCTGGGCACTGAAGCTTTCTTT. Its translation is CASSLRGLGTEAFF.

This clonotype appeared a single time. This may be a read error, as it is one base from a much larger clone. V usage is TRBV4-2 and J usage is TRBJ1-1; D remains unclear. Germline lookup yields CDR1 LGHNA and CDR2 YNFKEQ. The CDR3 is 12 residues long. The CDR3 is CTSSIGRTEAFF. CDR3 in DNA: TGTACCAGCAGCATCGGCAGGACTGAAGCTTTCTTT.

In this sample, this clonotype is medium-sized. The chain couples TRBV4-1 to TRBJ1-3; the D gene is possibly TRBD1 (6 bases). The CDR3 loop spans 18 amino acids. V was pared by 0 bases and J by 0 bases, with 15 bases between. The V gene's germline CDR1 is MGHRA and CDR2 YSYEKL. CDR3 bases: TGCGCCAGCAGCCAAGATTTTCCAGGGGCCGACTCTGGAAACACCATATATTTT. It specifies CASSQDFPGADSGNTIYF.